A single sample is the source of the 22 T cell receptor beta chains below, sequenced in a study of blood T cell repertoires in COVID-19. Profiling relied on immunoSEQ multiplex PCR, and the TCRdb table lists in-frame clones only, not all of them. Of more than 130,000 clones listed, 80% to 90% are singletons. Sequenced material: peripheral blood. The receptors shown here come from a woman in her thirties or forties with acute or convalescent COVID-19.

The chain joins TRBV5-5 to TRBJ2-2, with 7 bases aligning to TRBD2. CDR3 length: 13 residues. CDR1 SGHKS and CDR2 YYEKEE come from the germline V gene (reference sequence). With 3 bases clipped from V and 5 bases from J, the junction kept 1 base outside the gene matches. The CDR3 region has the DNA TGTGCCAGCAGCTGGGGGGGTACCGGGGAGCTGTTTTTT. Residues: CASSWGGTGELFF.

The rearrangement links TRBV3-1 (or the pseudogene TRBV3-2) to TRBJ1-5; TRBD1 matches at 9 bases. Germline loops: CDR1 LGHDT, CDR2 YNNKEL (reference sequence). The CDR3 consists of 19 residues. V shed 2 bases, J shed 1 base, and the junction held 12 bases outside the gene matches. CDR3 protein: CASSQTGGTYFASNQPQHF. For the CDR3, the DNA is TGTGCCAGCAGCCAAACAGGGGGCACCTATTTTGCGAGCAATCAGCCCCAGCATTTT.

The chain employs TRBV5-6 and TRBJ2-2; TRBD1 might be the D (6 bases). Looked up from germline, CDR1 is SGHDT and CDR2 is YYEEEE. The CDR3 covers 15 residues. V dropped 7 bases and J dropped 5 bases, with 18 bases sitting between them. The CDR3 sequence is CASLKWTVLTGELFF. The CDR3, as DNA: TGTGCCAGCCTCAAGTGGACAGTATTAACCGGGGAGCTGTTTTTT.

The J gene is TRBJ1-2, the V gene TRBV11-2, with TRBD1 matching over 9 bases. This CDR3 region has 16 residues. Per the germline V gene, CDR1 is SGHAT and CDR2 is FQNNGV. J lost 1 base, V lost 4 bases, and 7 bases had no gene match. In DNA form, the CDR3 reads TGTGCCAGCAGCTCTGGAATGGACAGGGGTAACTATGGCTACACCTTC. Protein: CASSSGMDRGNYGYTF.

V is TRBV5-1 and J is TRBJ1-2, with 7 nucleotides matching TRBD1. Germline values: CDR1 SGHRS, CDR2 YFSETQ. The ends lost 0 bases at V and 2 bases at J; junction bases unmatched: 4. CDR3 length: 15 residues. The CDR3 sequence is CASSLDPTGNYGYTF. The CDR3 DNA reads TGCGCCAGCAGCTTGGACCCGACAGGGAACTATGGCTACACCTTC.

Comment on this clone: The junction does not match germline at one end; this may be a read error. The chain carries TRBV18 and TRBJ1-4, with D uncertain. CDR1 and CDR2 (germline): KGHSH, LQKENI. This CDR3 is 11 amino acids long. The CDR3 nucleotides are TGTGCCAGCTCCCCTAAGGAAAAACTGTTTTTT. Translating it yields CASSPKEKLFF.

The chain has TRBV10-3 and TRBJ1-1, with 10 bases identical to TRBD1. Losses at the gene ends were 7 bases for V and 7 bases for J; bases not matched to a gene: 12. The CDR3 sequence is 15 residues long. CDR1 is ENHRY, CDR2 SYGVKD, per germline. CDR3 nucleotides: TGTGCCATCAAAGGCGGGACAGGGGTCAAGGTTGAAGCTTTCTTT. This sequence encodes CAIKGGTGVKVEAFF.

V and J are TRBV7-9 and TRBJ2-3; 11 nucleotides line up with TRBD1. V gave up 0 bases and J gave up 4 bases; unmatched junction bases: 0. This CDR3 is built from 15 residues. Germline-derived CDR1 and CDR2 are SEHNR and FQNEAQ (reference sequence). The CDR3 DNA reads TGTGCCAGCAGCTTAGCGGGACAGGGGGCAGATACGCAGTATTTT. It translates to CASSLAGQGADTQYF.

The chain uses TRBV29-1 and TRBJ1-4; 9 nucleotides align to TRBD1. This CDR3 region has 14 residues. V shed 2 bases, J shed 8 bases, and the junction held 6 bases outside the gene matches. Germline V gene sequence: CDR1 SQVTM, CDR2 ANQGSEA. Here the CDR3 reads CSVEKDRGAEKLFF. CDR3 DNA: TGCAGCGTTGAAAAGGACAGGGGAGCCGAAAAACTGTTTTTT.

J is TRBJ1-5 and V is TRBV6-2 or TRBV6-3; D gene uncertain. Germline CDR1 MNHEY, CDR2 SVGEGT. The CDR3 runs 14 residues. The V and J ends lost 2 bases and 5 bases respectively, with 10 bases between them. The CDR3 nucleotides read TGTGCCAGCAGTTACATGGGAGACTATCAGCCCCAGCATTTT. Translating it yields CASSYMGDYQPQHF.

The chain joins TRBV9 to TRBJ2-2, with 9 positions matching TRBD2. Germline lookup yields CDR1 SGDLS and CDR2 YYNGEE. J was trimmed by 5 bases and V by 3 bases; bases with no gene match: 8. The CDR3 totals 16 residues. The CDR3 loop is CASSGGSGSLTGELFF. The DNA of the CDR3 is TGTGCCAGCAGCGGGGGTAGCGGGAGTTTGACCGGGGAGCTGTTTTTT.

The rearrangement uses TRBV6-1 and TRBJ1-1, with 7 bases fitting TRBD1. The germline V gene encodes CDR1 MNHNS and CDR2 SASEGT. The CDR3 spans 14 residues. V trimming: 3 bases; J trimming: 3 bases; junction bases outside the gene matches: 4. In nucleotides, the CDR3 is TGTGCCAGCAGTGAGGACAGGACTTACACTGAAGCTTTCTTT. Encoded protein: CASSEDRTYTEAFF.

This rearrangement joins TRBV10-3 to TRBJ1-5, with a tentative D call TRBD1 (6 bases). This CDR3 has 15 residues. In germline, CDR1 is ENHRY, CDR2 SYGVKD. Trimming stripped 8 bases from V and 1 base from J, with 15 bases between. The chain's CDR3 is CAIQSDRSSNQPQHF. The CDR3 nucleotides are TGTGCCATCCAATCTGACAGGTCGAGCAATCAGCCCCAGCATTTT.

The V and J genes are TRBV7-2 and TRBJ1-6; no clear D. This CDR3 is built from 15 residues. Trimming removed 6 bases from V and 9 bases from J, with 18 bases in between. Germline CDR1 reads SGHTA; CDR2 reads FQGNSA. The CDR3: CASSFGPLVGSPLHF. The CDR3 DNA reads TGTGCCAGCAGTTTTGGGCCCCTCGTGGGTTCACCCCTCCACTTT.

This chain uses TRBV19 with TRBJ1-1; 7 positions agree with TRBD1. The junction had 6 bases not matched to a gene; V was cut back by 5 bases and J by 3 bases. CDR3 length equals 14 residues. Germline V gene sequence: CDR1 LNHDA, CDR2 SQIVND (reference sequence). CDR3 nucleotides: TGTGCCAGTAGTGACAGGGCCAGGGACACTGAAGCTTTCTTT. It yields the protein CASSDRARDTEAFF.

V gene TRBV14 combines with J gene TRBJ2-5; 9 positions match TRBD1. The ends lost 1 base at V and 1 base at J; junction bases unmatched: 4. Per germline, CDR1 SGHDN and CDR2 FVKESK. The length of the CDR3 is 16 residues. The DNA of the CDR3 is TGTGCCAGCAGCCAAGTGGGGACAGGGCTCCAAGAGACCCAGTACTTC. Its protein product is CASSQVGTGLQETQYF.

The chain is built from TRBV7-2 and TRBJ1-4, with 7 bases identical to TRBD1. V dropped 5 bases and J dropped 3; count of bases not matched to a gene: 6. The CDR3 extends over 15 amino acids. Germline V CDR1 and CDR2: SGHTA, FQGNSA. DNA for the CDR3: TGTGCCAGCAGCCCGAGACAGGGCCCTAATGAAAAACTGTTTTTT. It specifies CASSPRQGPNEKLFF.

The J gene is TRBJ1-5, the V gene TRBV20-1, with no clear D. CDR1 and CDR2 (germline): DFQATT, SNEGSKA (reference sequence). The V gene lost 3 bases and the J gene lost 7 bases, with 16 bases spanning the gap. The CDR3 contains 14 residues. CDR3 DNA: TGCAGTGCTAGTCCTAGGAGGGAAATACAGCCCCAGCATTTT. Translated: CSASPRREIQPQHF.

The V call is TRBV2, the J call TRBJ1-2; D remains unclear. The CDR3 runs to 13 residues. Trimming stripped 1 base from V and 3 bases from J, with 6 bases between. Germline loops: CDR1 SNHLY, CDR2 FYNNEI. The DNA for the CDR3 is TGTGCCAGCAGTGAAGGGGCCTACTATGGCTACACCTTC. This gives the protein CASSEGAYYGYTF.

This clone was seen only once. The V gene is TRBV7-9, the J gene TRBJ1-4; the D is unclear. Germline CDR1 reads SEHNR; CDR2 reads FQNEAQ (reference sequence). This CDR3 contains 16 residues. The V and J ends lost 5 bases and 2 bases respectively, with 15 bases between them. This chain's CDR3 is CASSRPEGATNEKLFF. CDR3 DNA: TGTGCCAGCAGCCGACCCGAGGGAGCCACTAATGAAAAACTGTTTTTT. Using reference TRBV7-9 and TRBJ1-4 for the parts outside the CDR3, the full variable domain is DTGVSQNPRHKITKRGQNVTFRCDPISEHNRLYWYRQTLGQGPEFLTYFQNEAQLEKSRLLSDRFSAERPKGSFSTLEIQRTEQGDSAMYLCASSRPEGATNEKLFFGSGTQLSVL.

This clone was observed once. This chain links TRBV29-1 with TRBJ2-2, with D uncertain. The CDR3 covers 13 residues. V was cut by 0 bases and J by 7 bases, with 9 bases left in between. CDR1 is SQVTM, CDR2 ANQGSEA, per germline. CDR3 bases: TGCAGCGTTGAAGATAACGCCGGCGGGGAGCTGTTTTTT. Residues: CSVEDNAGGELFF.

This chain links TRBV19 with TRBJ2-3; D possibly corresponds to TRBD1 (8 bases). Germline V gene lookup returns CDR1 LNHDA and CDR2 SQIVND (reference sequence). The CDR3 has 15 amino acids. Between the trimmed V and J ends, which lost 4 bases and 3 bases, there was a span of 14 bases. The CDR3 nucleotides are TGTGCCAGTAGTACCTACAGGGGGGGGACAGATACGCAGTATTTT. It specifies CASSTYRGGTDTQYF.